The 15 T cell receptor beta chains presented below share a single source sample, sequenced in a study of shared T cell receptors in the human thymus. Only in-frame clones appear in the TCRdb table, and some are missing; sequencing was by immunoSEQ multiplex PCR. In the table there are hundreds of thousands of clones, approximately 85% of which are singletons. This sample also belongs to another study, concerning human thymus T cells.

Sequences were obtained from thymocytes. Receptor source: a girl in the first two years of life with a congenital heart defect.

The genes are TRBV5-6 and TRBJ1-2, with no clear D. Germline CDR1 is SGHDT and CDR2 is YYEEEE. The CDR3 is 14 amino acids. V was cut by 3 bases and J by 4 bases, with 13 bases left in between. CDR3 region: CASSSIYYGYGYTF. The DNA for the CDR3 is TGTGCCAGCAGCTCTATTTATTATGGCTATGGCTACACCTTC.

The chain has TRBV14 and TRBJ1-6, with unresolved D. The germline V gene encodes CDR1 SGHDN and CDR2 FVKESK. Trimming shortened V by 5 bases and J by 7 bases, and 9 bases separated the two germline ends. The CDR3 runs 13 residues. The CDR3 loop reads CASSWTGNSPLHF. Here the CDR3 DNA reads TGTGCCAGCAGCTGGACGGGAAATTCACCCCTCCACTTT.

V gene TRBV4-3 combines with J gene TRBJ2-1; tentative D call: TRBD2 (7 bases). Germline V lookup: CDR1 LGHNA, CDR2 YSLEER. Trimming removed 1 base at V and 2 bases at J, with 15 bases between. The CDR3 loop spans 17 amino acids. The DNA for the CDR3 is TGCGCCAGCAGCCAAGTCCGAGGGGGGGCCACCTACAATGAGCAGTTCTTC. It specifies CASSQVRGGATYNEQFF.

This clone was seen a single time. The chain's CDR3 is CASSLTRGNTIYF. CDR3 bases: TGTGCCAGCAGCTTAACCCGGGGAAACACCATATATTTT. V and J are TRBV13 and TRBJ1-3, with D unclear. The germline V gene encodes CDR1 PRHDT and CDR2 FYEKMQ (reference sequence). This CDR3 is 13 amino acids long. V was clipped by 2 bases and J by 4 bases, with 6 bases between them.

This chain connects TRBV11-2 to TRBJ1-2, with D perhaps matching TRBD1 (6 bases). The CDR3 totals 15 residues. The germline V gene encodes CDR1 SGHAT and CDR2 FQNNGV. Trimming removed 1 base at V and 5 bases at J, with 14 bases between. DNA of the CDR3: TGTGCCAGCAGCTTAGGAGCAGTTGGACAGTATGGCTACACCTTC. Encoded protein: CASSLGAVGQYGYTF.

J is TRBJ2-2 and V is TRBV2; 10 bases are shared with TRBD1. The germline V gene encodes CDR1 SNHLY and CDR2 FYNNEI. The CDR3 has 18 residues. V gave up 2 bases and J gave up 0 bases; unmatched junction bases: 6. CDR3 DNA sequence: TGTGCCAGCAGTGAACCGGGACAGGGGCCAACGAACACCGGGGAGCTGTTTTTT. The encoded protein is CASSEPGQGPTNTGELFF. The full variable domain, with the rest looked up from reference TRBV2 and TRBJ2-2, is EPEVTQTPSHQVTQMGQEVILRCVPISNHLYFYWYRQILGQKVEFLVSFYNNEISEKSEIFDDQFSVERPDGSNFTLKIRSTKLEDSAMYFCASSEPGQGPTNTGELFFGEGSRLTVL.

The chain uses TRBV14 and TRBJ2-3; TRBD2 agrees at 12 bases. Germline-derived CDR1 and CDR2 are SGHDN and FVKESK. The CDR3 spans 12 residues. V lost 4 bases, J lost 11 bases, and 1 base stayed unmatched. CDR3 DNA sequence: TGTGCCAGCAGCCGACTAGCGGGGGAGCAGTATTTT. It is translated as CASSRLAGEQYF.

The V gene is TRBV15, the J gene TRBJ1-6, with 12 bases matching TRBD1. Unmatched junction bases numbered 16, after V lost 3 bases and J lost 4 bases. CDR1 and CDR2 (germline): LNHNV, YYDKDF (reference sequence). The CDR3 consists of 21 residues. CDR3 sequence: CATSRVRDRGRPATYNSPLHF. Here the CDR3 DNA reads TGTGCCACCAGCAGGGTCCGGGACAGGGGGCGGCCAGCAACTTATAATTCACCCCTCCACTTT.

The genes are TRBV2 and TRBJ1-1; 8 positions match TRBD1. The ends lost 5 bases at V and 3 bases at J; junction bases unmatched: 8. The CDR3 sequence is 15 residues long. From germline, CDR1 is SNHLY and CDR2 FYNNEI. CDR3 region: CASSTHRGWDTEAFF. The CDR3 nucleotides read TGTGCCAGCAGTACACACAGGGGGTGGGACACTGAAGCTTTCTTT.

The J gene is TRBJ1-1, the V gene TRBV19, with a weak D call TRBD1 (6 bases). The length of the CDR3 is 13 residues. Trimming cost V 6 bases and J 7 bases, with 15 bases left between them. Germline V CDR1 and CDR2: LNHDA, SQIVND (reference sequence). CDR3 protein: CASSTVKDSEAFF. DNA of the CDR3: TGTGCCAGTAGCACGGTTAAGGACAGTGAAGCTTTCTTT. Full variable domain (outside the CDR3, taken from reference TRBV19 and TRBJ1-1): DGGITQSPKYLFRKEGQNVTLSCEQNLNHDAMYWYRQDPGQGLRLIYYSQIVNDFQKGDIAEGYSVSREKKESFPLTVTSAQKNPTAFYLCASSTVKDSEAFFGQGTRLTVV.

This CDR3 is CASKPRDRLSGANVLTF. The CDR3 nucleotides read TGTGCCAGCAAACCTCGGGACAGACTCTCTGGGGCCAACGTCCTGACTTTC. The rearrangement uses TRBV25-1 and TRBJ2-6, with 7 bases lining up with TRBD1. The CDR3 has 17 residues. With 7 bases clipped from V and 0 bases from J, the junction kept 9 bases outside the gene matches. Germline V lookup: CDR1 MGHDK, CDR2 SYGVNS.

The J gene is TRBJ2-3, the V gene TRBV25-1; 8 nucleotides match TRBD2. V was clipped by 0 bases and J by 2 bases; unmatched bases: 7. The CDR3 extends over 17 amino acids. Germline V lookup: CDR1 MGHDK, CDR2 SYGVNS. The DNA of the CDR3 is TGTGCCAGCAGTGAATATCGAGCGGGGGTGAACACAGATACGCAGTATTTT. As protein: CASSEYRAGVNTDTQYF.

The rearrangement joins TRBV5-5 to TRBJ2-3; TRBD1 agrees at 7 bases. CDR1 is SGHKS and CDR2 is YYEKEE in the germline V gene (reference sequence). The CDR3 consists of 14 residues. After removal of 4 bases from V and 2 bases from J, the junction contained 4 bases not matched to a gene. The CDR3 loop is CASSRTGITDTQYF. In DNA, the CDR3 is TGTGCCAGCAGCCGGACAGGCATCACAGATACGCAGTATTTT.

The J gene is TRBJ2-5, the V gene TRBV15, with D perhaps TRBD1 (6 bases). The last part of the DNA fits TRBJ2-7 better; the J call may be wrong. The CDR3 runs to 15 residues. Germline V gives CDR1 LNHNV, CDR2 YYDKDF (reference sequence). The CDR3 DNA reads TGTGCCACCAGCAGACCTTCAGGACAGACCTACGAGCAGTACTTC. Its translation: CATSRPSGQTYEQYF.

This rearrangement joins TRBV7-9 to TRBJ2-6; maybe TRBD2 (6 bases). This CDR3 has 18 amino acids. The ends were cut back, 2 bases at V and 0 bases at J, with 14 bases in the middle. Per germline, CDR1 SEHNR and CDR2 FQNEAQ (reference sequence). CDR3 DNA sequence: TGTGCCAGCAGCTTACTATCGGGACTGCCCTCTGGGGCCAACGTCCTGACTTTC. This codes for CASSLLSGLPSGANVLTF.